Shown below are 18 T cell receptor beta chains from a single sample sequenced in a study of blood T cell repertoires in COVID-19. Produced via immunoSEQ multiplex PCR; TCRdb's table is partial and in-frame only. The sample yields about 52,000 clones, over 65% seen once. Sequenced sample: peripheral blood. These receptors were obtained from an elderly man with COVID-19, enrolled during active disease.

J is TRBJ2-7 and V is TRBV9, with no clear D. V lost 4 bases to trimming and J lost 1 base, with 3 bases between them. CDR1 is SGDLS, CDR2 YYNGEE, per germline. This CDR3 spans 11 amino acids. The DNA for the CDR3 is TGTGCCAGCAGCCGTTCCTACGAGCAGTACTTC. Translation gives CASSRSYEQYF. Drawing the rest from reference TRBV9 and TRBJ2-7, the complete variable domain is DSGVTQTPKHLITATGQRVTLRCSPRSGDLSVYWYQQSLDQGLQFLIQYYNGEERAKGNILERFSAQQFPDLHSELNLSSLELGDSALYFCASSRSYEQYFGPGTRLTVT.

This clone was seen a few times. V gene TRBV11-3 combines with J gene TRBJ2-2, with unresolved D. CDR1 and CDR2 (germline): SGHNT, YENEEA. Trimming left V 5 bases short and J 3 bases short, with 10 bases between. This CDR3 is built from 14 residues. The CDR3 DNA follows: TGTGCCAGCAGCCCCCTATATGACACCGGGGAGCTGTTTTTT. Translation: CASSPLYDTGELFF.

The sample holds one count of this clone. The V call is TRBV5-5, the J call TRBJ1-2; 7 nucleotides align to TRBD1. V was pared by 2 bases and J by 0 bases, with 4 bases of the junction left unmatched. The germline V gene has CDR1 SGHKS and CDR2 YYEKEE (reference sequence). The CDR3 covers 15 residues. The CDR3 region is CASSFPGQPNYGYTF. Written as DNA, the CDR3 is TGTGCCAGCAGCTTCCCGGGACAGCCTAACTATGGCTACACCTTC.

The chain is built from TRBV5-5 and TRBJ1-6; perhaps TRBD1 as D (6 bases). Germline assignment: CDR1 SGHKS and CDR2 YYEKEE (reference sequence). V was pared by 0 bases and J by 7 bases, with 11 bases between. This CDR3 is 15 amino acids long. As DNA, the CDR3 is TGTGCCAGCAGCTTGGGGGGGGGCGAGAATTCACCCCTCCACTTT. Encoded protein: CASSLGGGENSPLHF.

Worth noting for this clone: The same CDR3 arises from other DNA sequences in this sample as well. The chain combines TRBV5-4 with TRBJ2-7, with 10 bases lining up with TRBD1. Looked up from germline, CDR1 is SGHNT and CDR2 is YYREEE (reference sequence). CDR3 length equals 13 residues. V lost 4 bases to trimming and J lost 4 bases; unmatched junction nucleotides: 2. CDR3 nucleotide sequence: TGTGCCAGCAGCCTGGACAGGGGGTACGAGCAGTACGTC. This sequence encodes CASSLDRGYEQYV.

The CDR3 is CASSAVQQLNTEAFF. CDR3 nucleotide sequence: TGTGCCAGCAGCGCAGTGCAACAATTGAACACTGAAGCTTTCTTT. This rearrangement joins TRBV9 to TRBJ1-1, with D hard to call. V was clipped by 3 bases and J by 0 bases, with 12 bases between them. The CDR3 is 15 residues long. CDR1 and CDR2 (germline): SGDLS, YYNGEE. Full variable domain (rest looked up from reference TRBV9 and TRBJ1-1): DSGVTQTPKHLITATGQRVTLRCSPRSGDLSVYWYQQSLDQGLQFLIQYYNGEERAKGNILERFSAQQFPDLHSELNLSSLELGDSALYFCASSAVQQLNTEAFFGQGTRLTVV.

The rearrangement uses TRBV10-3 and TRBJ2-7; TRBD2 aligns across 7 bases. The CDR3 is 15 amino acids. CDR1 is ENHRY and CDR2 is SYGVKD in the germline V gene. J gave up 0 bases and V 6 bases, and 8 bases lay outside the gene matches. CDR3 region: CAISAGGDYSYEQYF. The CDR3 coding sequence is TGTGCCATCAGCGCCGGTGGGGACTACTCCTACGAGCAGTACTTC.

The chain is built from TRBV10-2 and TRBJ1-2; 9 bases align to TRBD1. Germline-derived CDR1 and CDR2 are WSHSY and SAAADI. The CDR3 length is 13 residues. With V trimmed by 7 bases and J by 8 bases, 8 bases remained unmatched. The CDR3 protein is CASNEDRGGGYTF. In nucleotides, the CDR3 is TGCGCCAGCAACGAGGACAGGGGAGGAGGCTACACCTTC.

This clone was detected only once. V is TRBV5-1 and J is TRBJ2-1; 9 bases line up with TRBD1. V was pared by 3 bases and J by 5 bases, with 9 bases of the junction left unmatched. Germline V lookup: CDR1 SGHRS, CDR2 YFSETQ. The CDR3 extends over 16 amino acids. The CDR3 sequence: CASSYEQGAINNEQFF. CDR3 nucleotides: TGCGCCAGCAGCTATGAACAGGGGGCCATAAACAATGAGCAGTTCTTC.

This sequence joins TRBV19 and TRBJ2-1; 7 positions agree with TRBD2. V dropped 6 bases and J dropped 0; count of bases not matched to a gene: 8. The CDR3 runs to 16 residues. Germline lookup yields CDR1 LNHDA and CDR2 SQIVND (reference sequence). DNA of the CDR3: TGTGCCAGTAGGGCCCTGGGACTAAGCTCCTACAATGAGCAGTTCTTC. Amino acid sequence: CASRALGLSSYNEQFF.

V gene TRBV19 combines with J gene TRBJ2-7, with 9 bases fitting TRBD2. The CDR3 is 14 amino acids. Germline V gives CDR1 LNHDA, CDR2 SQIVND (reference sequence). With V trimmed by 8 bases and J by 3 bases, 8 bases remained unmatched. The CDR3 coding sequence is TGTGCCAGTGAGATAGCGGGGGCTTGCTACGAGCAGTACTTC. As protein: CASEIAGACYEQYF.

This clone was observed a single time. The rearrangement joins TRBV7-3 to TRBJ2-1, with 8 bases matching TRBD1. J gave up 4 bases and V 2 bases, and 4 bases lay outside the gene matches. Germline V gene sequence: CDR1 SGHTA, CDR2 FQGTGA. The CDR3 covers 15 residues. The CDR3: CASSLAQGDYNEQFF. The CDR3 region has the DNA TGTGCCAGCAGCTTAGCACAGGGGGATTACAATGAGCAGTTCTTC.

V usage is TRBV19 and J usage is TRBJ2-1; 9 bases map to TRBD1. Losses at the gene ends were 4 bases for V and 6 bases for J; bases not matched to a gene: 19. The CDR3 contains 19 residues. Germline values: CDR1 LNHDA, CDR2 SQIVND (reference sequence). The CDR3 reads CASSTRYYPDRGVTNEQFF. CDR3 bases: TGTGCCAGTAGTACTCGATACTACCCGGACAGGGGAGTAACCAATGAGCAGTTCTTC.

This clone was observed a few times. The gene calls are TRBV5-4 and TRBJ2-1, with 12 bases fitting TRBD1. J gave up 5 bases and V 4 bases, and 10 bases lay outside the gene matches. The CDR3 covers 17 residues. The germline V gene encodes CDR1 SGHNT and CDR2 YYREEE (reference sequence). The chain's CDR3 is CASSPGTGGGPDNEQFF. The CDR3 DNA reads as TGTGCCAGCAGCCCTGGGACAGGGGGCGGGCCTGACAATGAGCAGTTCTTC.

The V and J genes are TRBV7-2 and TRBJ2-1, with 8 bases fitting TRBD2. V lost 0 bases and J lost 7; bases outside the gene matches: 5. Germline lookup yields CDR1 SGHTA and CDR2 FQGNSA. The CDR3 spans 15 residues. The CDR3 DNA sequence: TGTGCCAGCAGCTTAGCGCTTGGCGGGAGGAATGAGCAGTTCTTC. It yields the protein CASSLALGGRNEQFF.

Details on this clone: A read error may produce the germline difference seen at one junction end. This chain connects TRBV29-1 to TRBJ2-1; the match to TRBD2 covers 8 bases. Germline V gives CDR1 SQVTM, CDR2 ANQGSEA. This CDR3 has 14 residues. CDR3 region: CSVEGTSSYNEQFF. The CDR3 nucleotides read TGCAGCGTCGAAGGGACTAGCTCCTACAATGAGCAGTTCTTC.

The table lists this clone with a count of one. V is TRBV6-5 and J is TRBJ1-2; 9 bases agree with TRBD1. With V trimmed by 5 bases and J by 9 bases, 7 bases remained unmatched. The germline V gene has CDR1 MNHEY and CDR2 SVGAGI. This CDR3 has 13 residues. The DNA of the CDR3 is TGTGCCAGCAGTACCGGGACAGGGTTCAGCTACACCTTC. This sequence encodes CASSTGTGFSYTF.

This clone was counted a single time. The chain joins TRBV7-2 to TRBJ2-5; D not certain. This CDR3 comprises 12 residues. Germline V gene lookup returns CDR1 SGHTA and CDR2 FQGNSA. V dropped 0 bases and J dropped 4 bases, with 3 bases sitting between them. The CDR3 DNA follows: TGTGCCAGCAGCTTAGCGCGAGAGACCCAGTACTTC. Protein product: CASSLARETQYF.